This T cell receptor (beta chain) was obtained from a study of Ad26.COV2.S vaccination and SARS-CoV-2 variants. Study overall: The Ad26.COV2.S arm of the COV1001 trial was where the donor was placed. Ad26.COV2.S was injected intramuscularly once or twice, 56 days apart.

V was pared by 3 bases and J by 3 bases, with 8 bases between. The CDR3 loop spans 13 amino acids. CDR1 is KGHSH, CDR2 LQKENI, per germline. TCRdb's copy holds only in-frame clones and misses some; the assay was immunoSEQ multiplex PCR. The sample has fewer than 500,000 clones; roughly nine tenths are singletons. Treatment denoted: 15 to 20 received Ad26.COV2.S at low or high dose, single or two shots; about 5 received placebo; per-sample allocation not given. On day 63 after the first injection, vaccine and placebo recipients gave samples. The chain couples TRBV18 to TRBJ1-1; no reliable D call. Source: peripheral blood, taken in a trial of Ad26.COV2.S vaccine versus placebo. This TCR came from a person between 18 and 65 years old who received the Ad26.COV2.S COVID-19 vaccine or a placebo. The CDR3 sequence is CASSPDGDTEAFF. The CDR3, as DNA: TGTGCCAGCTCACCCGACGGGGACACTGAAGCTTTCTTT.